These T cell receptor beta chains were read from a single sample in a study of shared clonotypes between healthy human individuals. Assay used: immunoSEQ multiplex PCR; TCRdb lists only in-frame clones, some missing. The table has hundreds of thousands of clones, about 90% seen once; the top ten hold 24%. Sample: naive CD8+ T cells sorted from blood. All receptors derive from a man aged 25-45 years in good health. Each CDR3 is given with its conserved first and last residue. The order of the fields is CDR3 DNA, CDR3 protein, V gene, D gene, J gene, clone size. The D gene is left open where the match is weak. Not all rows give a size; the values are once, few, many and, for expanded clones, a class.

CDR3 DNA: TGTGCCAGCAGCCCGAAAACTAGCGGACCTCACTCCTACAATGAGCAGTTCTTC
CDR3 protein: CASSPKTSGPHSYNEQFF
V gene: TRBV14
D gene: TRBD2
J gene: TRBJ2-1
clone size: -

CDR3 DNA: TGTGCCAGCAAGCGAGGACTAGCGGGAACCCCCCCCTACAATGAGCAGTTCTTC
CDR3 protein: CASKRGLAGTPPYNEQFF
V gene: TRBV2
D gene: TRBD2
J gene: TRBJ2-1
clone size: -

CDR3 DNA: TGTGCCAGCAGTTTAGTAAGACAGGATAATGAAAAACTGTTTTTT
CDR3 protein: CASSLVRQDNEKLFF
V gene: TRBV28
D gene: -
J gene: TRBJ1-4
clone size: -

CDR3 DNA: TGCGCCAGCAGCTCCGGGACAGGGAACACCGGGGAGCTGTTTTTT
CDR3 protein: CASSSGTGNTGELFF
V gene: TRBV5-1
D gene: TRBD1
J gene: TRBJ2-2
clone size: -

CDR3 DNA: TGTGCCAGCAGTGAAATTCCAGGGAGCACCGGGGAGCTGTTTTTT
CDR3 protein: CASSEIPGSTGELFF
V gene: TRBV2
D gene: -
J gene: TRBJ2-2
clone size: -

CDR3 DNA: TGTGCCAGCAGCCAATCGGATGGGGGACCTAATGAAAAACTGTTTTTT
CDR3 protein: CASSQSDGGPNEKLFF
V gene: TRBV16
D gene: -
J gene: TRBJ1-4
clone size: -

CDR3 DNA: TGCAGCGGCCAGGACAGAAAAGAGACCCAGTACTTC
CDR3 protein: CSGQDRKETQYF
V gene: TRBV29-1
D gene: -
J gene: TRBJ2-5
clone size: once

CDR3 DNA: TGTGCCACCAAACCTGGACGACAAGAGACCCAGTACTTC
CDR3 protein: CATKPGRQETQYF
V gene: TRBV7-9
D gene: -
J gene: TRBJ2-5
clone size: few

CDR3 DNA: TGTGCCACCAGCAGAGATAGGGGGACTAGCAGGAACGAGCAGTACTTC
CDR3 protein: CATSRDRGTSRNEQYF
V gene: TRBV15
D gene: TRBD2
J gene: TRBJ2-7
clone size: -

CDR3 DNA: TGTGCCAGCAGCTTTATTCCTGGACTAGCGGGAGACTACGAGCAGTACTTC
CDR3 protein: CASSFIPGLAGDYEQYF
V gene: TRBV7-9
D gene: TRBD2
J gene: TRBJ2-7
clone size: -

CDR3 DNA: TGTGCCAGCAGCTCGGACAGGGAAGGGACGAATGAAAAACTGTTTTTT
CDR3 protein: CASSSDREGTNEKLFF
V gene: TRBV7-9
D gene: TRBD1
J gene: TRBJ1-4
clone size: -

CDR3 DNA: TGTGCCAGCAAGGGAGGGTATAGCTCCTACGAGCAGTACTTC
CDR3 protein: CASKGGYSSYEQYF
V gene: TRBV27
D gene: TRBD2
J gene: TRBJ2-7
clone size: once

CDR3 DNA: TGTGCCAGCAGCTTAGCGGGGACTAGCGGGAGGGCTAGCGAGCAGTACTTC
CDR3 protein: CASSLAGTSGRASEQYF
V gene: TRBV11-2
D gene: TRBD2
J gene: TRBJ2-7
clone size: -

CDR3 DNA: TGTGCCACCAAGCCCGCACTTAGATGGACTAATGAAAAACTGTTTTTT
CDR3 protein: CATKPALRWTNEKLFF
V gene: TRBV27
D gene: -
J gene: TRBJ1-4
clone size: -

CDR3 DNA: TGCGCCAGCAGCTTGGGAGCGGAGACCCAGTACTTC
CDR3 protein: CASSLGAETQYF
V gene: TRBV5-1
D gene: -
J gene: TRBJ2-5
clone size: -

CDR3 DNA: TGTGCCAGCAGCACCCGACCGACGCGGGGCAATCAGCCCCAGCATTTT
CDR3 protein: CASSTRPTRGNQPQHF
V gene: TRBV5-5
D gene: -
J gene: TRBJ1-5
clone size: -

CDR3 DNA: TGTGCCAGCAGCTTATGGGACAGTTCTAATGAAAAACTGTTTTTT
CDR3 protein: CASSLWDSSNEKLFF
V gene: TRBV9
D gene: TRBD1
J gene: TRBJ1-4
clone size: -

CDR3 DNA: TGTGCCAGCAGCTTAGCCCTTAGCTCCTACGAGCAGTACTTC
CDR3 protein: CASSLALSSYEQYF
V gene: TRBV7-9
D gene: -
J gene: TRBJ2-7
clone size: -

CDR3 DNA: TGTGCCAGCAGTGGGGTTGGGCAGCCTCTCAACTACGAGCAGTACTTC
CDR3 protein: CASSGVGQPLNYEQYF
V gene: TRBV2
D gene: -
J gene: TRBJ2-7
clone size: -

CDR3 DNA: TGTGCCAGCAGTGGGAAAGGACAGGGCGGGGGAGCTTTCTTT
CDR3 protein: CASSGKGQGGGAFF
V gene: TRBV6-1
D gene: TRBD1
J gene: TRBJ1-1
clone size: -

CDR3 DNA: TGTGCCAGCAGCTTGGGGCTGACGGGCAATCAGCCCCAGCATTTT
CDR3 protein: CASSLGLTGNQPQHF
V gene: TRBV7-8
D gene: -
J gene: TRBJ1-5
clone size: -

CDR3 DNA: TGCAGCGCAATCGACAGGGAAGAGACCCAGTACTTC
CDR3 protein: CSAIDREETQYF
V gene: TRBV29-1
D gene: TRBD1
J gene: TRBJ2-5
clone size: -

CDR3 DNA: TGTGCCAGCAGTTACCCGACAGGCGATGAGCAGTTCTTC
CDR3 protein: CASSYPTGDEQFF
V gene: TRBV6-6
D gene: -
J gene: TRBJ2-1
clone size: -

CDR3 DNA: TGTGCCGGCAGCCGTTTTGGGACAGATACGCAGTATTTT
CDR3 protein: CAGSRFGTDTQYF
V gene: TRBV14
D gene: -
J gene: TRBJ2-3
clone size: once

CDR3 DNA: TGTGCCAGCAGCGTTACCGGGCTAGGTGACTATGGCTACACCTTC
CDR3 protein: CASSVTGLGDYGYTF
V gene: TRBV9
D gene: -
J gene: TRBJ1-2
clone size: -

CDR3 DNA: TGTGCCATCAGTGAGTCCGAGCAGGGGATAGCCTACGAGCAGTACTTC
CDR3 protein: CAISESEQGIAYEQYF
V gene: TRBV10-3
D gene: -
J gene: TRBJ2-7
clone size: -

CDR3 DNA: TGTGCCAGCAGCCCGGGACTAGCAGACTACGAGCAGTACTTC
CDR3 protein: CASSPGLADYEQYF
V gene: TRBV13
D gene: TRBD2
J gene: TRBJ2-7
clone size: -